These 4 T cell receptor beta chains were all obtained from the same sample, sequenced in a study of CD8 T cells in Susac syndrome. Reverse transcription used roughly 0.45 to 1 ug RNA and random hexamers. TCRdb independently ran MiXCR on the immunoSEQ multiplex PCR reads; one entry per CDR3 protein. The profile covers about 77,000 distinct CDR3 sequences, with approximately 94% appearing a single time and 0.52% taken by the ten largest. Sequenced sample: CD4+ T cells from PBMCs. Receptor source: a human donor with Susac syndrome.

V and J are TRBV14 and TRBJ2-1, with 9 nucleotides matching TRBD2. This CDR3 contains 15 residues. V trimming: 4 bases; J trimming: 10 bases; junction bases outside the gene matches: 11. CDR1 and CDR2 from the germline V gene are SGHDN and FVKESK. CDR3 DNA sequence: TGTGCCAGCAGCCCAGACACCGGACTAGCGACAGAGCAGTTCTTC. Protein: CASSPDTGLATEQFF.

The rearrangement joins TRBV3-1 to TRBJ2-7; either TRBD1 or TRBD2 may fit D (5 bases each). The V gene lost 4 bases and the J gene lost 7 bases, with 20 bases spanning the gap. This CDR3 comprises 15 residues. The V gene's germline CDR1 is LGHDT and CDR2 YNNKEL (reference sequence). The CDR3: CASSLDRDPGREQYF. The CDR3 DNA reads TGTGCCAGCAGCCTCGACCGAGACCCGGGGCGGGAGCAGTACTTC.

The chain couples TRBV9 to TRBJ2-5; 12 bases map to TRBD2. The CDR3 consists of 16 residues. Germline CDR1 SGDLS, CDR2 YYNGEE. The V and J ends lost 3 bases and 3 bases, in that order; junction bases with no gene match: 6. The CDR3 region has the DNA TGTGCCAGCAGCGCTGCTAGCGGGAGGGATAAAGAGACCCAGTACTTC. This codes for CASSAASGRDKETQYF. The whole variable domain, remainder taken from reference TRBV9 and TRBJ2-5, is DSGVTQTPKHLITATGQRVTLRCSPRSGDLSVYWYQQSLDQGLQFLIQYYNGEERAKGNILERFSAQQFPDLHSELNLSSLELGDSALYFCASSAASGRDKETQYFGPGTRLLVL.

This rearrangement joins TRBV2 to TRBJ2-2, with TRBD2 matching 12 bases. V lost 8 bases, J lost 4 bases, and 11 bases stayed unmatched. Germline V gene lookup returns CDR1 SNHLY and CDR2 FYNNEI. The CDR3 is 17 residues long. The CDR3 spells CASRLAGGLYGTGELFF. The CDR3 DNA reads as TGTGCCAGCCGGCTAGCGGGAGGGCTCTACGGCACCGGGGAGCTGTTTTTT. The full variable domain, in which reference TRBV2 and TRBJ2-2 provide the parts outside the CDR3, is EPEVTQTPSHQVTQMGQEVILRCVPISNHLYFYWYRQILGQKVEFLVSFYNNEISEKSEIFDDQFSVERPDGSNFTLKIRSTKLEDSAMYFCASRLAGGLYGTGELFFGEGSRLTVL.